The 11 T cell receptor beta chains presented below share a single source sample, sequenced in a study of CD8 T cells in Susac syndrome. With random hexamers, reverse transcription was performed on about 0.45 to 1 ug of RNA. A single record per CDR3 protein comes from TCRdb applying MiXCR to the immunoSEQ multiplex PCR reads. Of about 180,000 distinct CDR3 sequences in the sample, around 95% are singletons; the top ten hold under 0.095%. The source material was CD4+ T cells from PBMCs. The receptors derive from a human donor with multiple sclerosis.

The chain employs TRBV20-1 and TRBJ2-1, with TRBD2 identical over 9 bases. Looked up from germline, CDR1 is DFQATT and CDR2 is SNEGSKA (reference sequence). Unmatched junction bases numbered 10, after V lost 3 bases and J lost 4 bases. The CDR3 is 16 residues long. CDR3 sequence reads: CSARSPSGELYNEQFF. CDR3 in DNA: TGCAGTGCTAGGTCCCCTAGCGGGGAACTTTACAATGAGCAGTTCTTC.

This chain connects TRBV6-1 to TRBJ1-1; TRBD1 matches 9 bases. The CDR3 contains 16 residues. Germline assignment: CDR1 MNHNS and CDR2 SASEGT. V trimming: 7 bases; J trimming: 0 bases; junction bases outside the gene matches: 9. The DNA for the CDR3 is TGTGCCAGCAATAGCCACCGGGACAGGGTGAACACTGAAGCTTTCTTT. Protein sequence: CASNSHRDRVNTEAFF.

The chain uses TRBV12-3 or TRBV12-4 and TRBJ2-3; D possibly corresponds to TRBD1 (6 bases). Trimming removed 6 bases at V and 1 base at J, with 14 bases between. The CDR3 is made up of 15 amino acids. DNA of the CDR3: TGTGCCAGCAGCCTACAGGGTTGGGGCACAGATACGCAGTATTTT. Amino acids: CASSLQGWGTDTQYF.

In DNA form, the CDR3 reads TGTGCCAGCTCACAAGTTCGCGAGGATGGCTACACCTTC. It codes for CASSQVREDGYTF. V is TRBV18 and J is TRBJ1-2, with D unresolved. Trimming pared 4 bases from V and 6 bases from J, leaving 12 bases between. This CDR3 comprises 13 residues. CDR1 and CDR2 (germline): KGHSH, LQKENI.

V and J are TRBV12-3 or TRBV12-4 and TRBJ2-6; D is uncertain. The CDR3 spans 15 residues. Trimming left V 1 base short and J 2 bases short, with 6 bases between. The CDR3 reads CASSLGAAGANVLTF. DNA for the CDR3: TGTGCCAGCAGTTTAGGGGCCGCTGGGGCCAACGTCCTGACTTTC.

The chain couples TRBV15 to TRBJ1-2; D unresolved. Between the trimmed V and J ends, which lost 0 bases and 2 bases, there was a span of 7 bases. The CDR3 sequence is 14 residues long. Germline CDR1 reads LNHNV; CDR2 reads YYDKDF (reference sequence). CDR3 in DNA: TGTGCCACCAGCAGAGATAGGGTGAACTATGGCTACACCTTC. Translating gives CATSRDRVNYGYTF.

J is TRBJ2-7 and V is TRBV5-1; tentative D call: TRBD1 (6 bases). Germline loops: CDR1 SGHRS, CDR2 YFSETQ. Deletions cut 2 bases from V and 3 bases from J, with 9 bases between. The CDR3 totals 13 residues. CDR3 DNA: TGCGCCAGCAGCTTACCGGACAGCTACGAGCAGTACTTC. This sequence encodes CASSLPDSYEQYF.

V is TRBV29-1 and J is TRBJ2-2; D gene ambiguous. Germline values: CDR1 SQVTM, CDR2 ANQGSEA. Trimming took off 3 bases at V and 1 base at J, with 6 bases between the two ends. CDR3 length equals 13 residues. The CDR3 loop reads CSVDAGNTGELFF. The DNA for the CDR3 is TGCAGCGTTGATGCTGGGAACACCGGGGAGCTGTTTTTT.

The count of this clonotype is one. This chain links TRBV20-1 with TRBJ2-1; D may correspond to TRBD1 or TRBD2 (5 bases each). Germline V gives CDR1 DFQATT, CDR2 SNEGSKA (reference sequence). The CDR3 consists of 15 residues. V gave up 5 bases and J gave up 1 base, with 15 bases separating them. CDR3: CSASPRDGSYNEQFF. The CDR3 nucleotides are TGCAGTGCTTCCCCACGGGACGGTTCCTACAATGAGCAGTTCTTC.

The chain has TRBV4-1 and TRBJ1-1; D may be TRBD1 (5 bases). The germline V gene has CDR1 MGHRA and CDR2 YSYEKL. This CDR3 has 17 residues. V dropped 1 base and J dropped 6 bases, with 21 bases sitting between them. CDR3 sequence: CASSQAGPTPAVPEAFF. CDR3 in DNA: TGCGCCAGCAGCCAAGCAGGGCCAACCCCGGCAGTCCCTGAAGCTTTCTTT.

This clonotype was seen a few times. The J gene is TRBJ1-3, the V gene TRBV11-2; D is unclear. Trimming removed 3 bases from V and 4 bases from J, with 7 bases in between. Germline V gives CDR1 SGHAT, CDR2 FQNNGV. This CDR3 region has 13 residues. CDR3 in amino acids: CASSFDQGNTIYF. The CDR3 DNA sequence: TGTGCCAGCAGCTTTGACCAAGGAAACACCATATATTTT.